This T cell receptor beta chain was identified in a study of shared clonotypes between healthy human individuals. Points from the study as a whole: Limited genetic and exposure-history diversity came from having few donors.

Samples underwent the assay at deep level. The team ran DNA from unsorted PBMCs on ten immunoSEQ deep assay plates for sequencing. TCRdb keeps only in-frame clones here, not all; method: immunoSEQ multiplex PCR. Of around 500,000 clones listed, approximately 82% are singletons. Donors were healthy HIV-negative adults without recently reported acute infections or vaccinations. A word on this clone: The target antigen is unknown.

The sequence came from a woman aged 40-49 years in good health. Some clones in this sample may be carry-over from other donors' samples. Sequencing input: PBMCs.

CDR3 region: CASFRSGGEQFF. CDR3 nucleotides: TGTGCCAGCTTTCGTAGTGGGGGTGAGCAGTTCTTC. The J gene is TRBJ2-1, the V gene TRBV2; D is tentatively TRBD1 or TRBD2 (5 bases each). Trimming pared 8 bases from V and 9 bases from J, leaving 14 bases between. The length of the CDR3 is 12 residues. Germline lookup yields CDR1 SNHLY and CDR2 FYNNEI.